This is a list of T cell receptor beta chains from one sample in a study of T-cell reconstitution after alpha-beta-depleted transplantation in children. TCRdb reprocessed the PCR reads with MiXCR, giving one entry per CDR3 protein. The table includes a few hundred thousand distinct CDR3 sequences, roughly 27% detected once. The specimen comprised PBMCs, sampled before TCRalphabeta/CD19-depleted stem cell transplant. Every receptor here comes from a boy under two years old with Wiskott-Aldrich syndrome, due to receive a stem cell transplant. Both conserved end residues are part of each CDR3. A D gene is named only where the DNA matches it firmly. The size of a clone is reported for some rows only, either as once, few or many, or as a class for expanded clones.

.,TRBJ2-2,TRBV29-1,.,CSVGPESTTNTGELFF,TGCAGCGTTGGACCTGAGAGTACCACAAACACCGGGGAGCTGTTTTTT
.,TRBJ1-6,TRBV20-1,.,CSARAGPRGAPLHF,TGCAGTGCTAGAGCCGGGCCAAGGGGTGCACCCCTCCACTTT
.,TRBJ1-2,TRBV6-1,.,CASKSIGAYGYTF,TGTGCCAGCAAGTCAATTGGGGCCTATGGCTACACCTTC
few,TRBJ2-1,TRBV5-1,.,CASSLTISAEQFF,TGCGCCAGCAGCCTAACAATCTCGGCTGAGCAGTTCTTC
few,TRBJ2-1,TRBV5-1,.,CASSLSVVGPEQFF,TGCGCCAGCAGCTTGTCCGTAGTTGGACCTGAGCAGTTCTTC
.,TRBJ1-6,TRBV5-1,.,CASSFGRTARDSPLHF,TGCGCCAGCAGCTTCGGACGGACCGCTAGGGATTCACCCCTCCACTTT
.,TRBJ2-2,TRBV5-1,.,CASSLRGLSVTGELFF,TGCGCCAGCAGCTTACGAGGGTTGAGTGTCACCGGGGAGCTGTTTTTT
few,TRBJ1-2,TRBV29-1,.,CSEGTGVGYTF,TGCAGCGAAGGAACGGGGGTGGGCTACACCTTC
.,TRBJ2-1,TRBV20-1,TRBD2,CSAYTSGRSRNEQFF,TGCAGTGCTTACACTAGCGGGAGGAGTAGGAATGAGCAGTTCTTC
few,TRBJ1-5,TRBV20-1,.,CSARRTRNQPQHF,TGCAGTGCCCGTAGGACCCGCAATCAGCCCCAGCATTTT
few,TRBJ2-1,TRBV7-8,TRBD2,CASSHGLAERPQFF,TGTGCCAGCAGCCACGGACTAGCTGAGAGGCCGCAGTTCTTC
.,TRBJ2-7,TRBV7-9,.,CASSFDVASYEQYF,TGTGCCAGCAGCTTTGACGTAGCTTCCTACGAGCAGTACTTC
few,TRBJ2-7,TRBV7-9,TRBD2,CASSLAGLPVREQYF,TGTGCCAGCAGCTTAGCGGGACTACCCGTGAGAGAGCAGTACTTC
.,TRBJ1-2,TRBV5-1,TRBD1,CASSSGDRNYGYTF,TGCGCCAGCAGCTCTGGGGACAGGAACTATGGCTACACCTTC
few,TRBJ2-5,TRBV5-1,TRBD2,CASSYSGKETQYF,TGCGCCAGCAGCTACAGCGGGAAAGAGACCCAGTACTTC
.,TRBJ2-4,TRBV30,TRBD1,CAWGTGNIQYF,TGTGCCTGGGGGACAGGGAACATTCAGTACTTC
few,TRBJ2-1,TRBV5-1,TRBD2,CASSEITTSGLYYNEQFF,TGCGCCAGCAGCGAAATTACCACTAGCGGACTATACTACAATGAGCAGTTCTTC
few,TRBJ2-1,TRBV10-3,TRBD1,CAIRTPGQGFDEQFF,TGTGCCATCAGAACCCCGGGACAGGGGTTTGATGAGCAGTTCTTC
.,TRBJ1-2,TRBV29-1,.,CSVESARSYTF,TGCAGCGTTGAATCGGCCAGGTCCTACACCTTC
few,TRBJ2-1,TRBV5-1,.,CASSLRGSGDEQFF,TGCGCCAGCAGCTTGAGGGGTTCTGGGGACGAGCAGTTCTTC
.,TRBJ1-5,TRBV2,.,CASRLRAFGNQPQHF,TGTGCCAGCAGGCTTCGGGCCTTCGGCAATCAGCCCCAGCATTTT
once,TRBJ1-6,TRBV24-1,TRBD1,CATSDLRPDRVDSPLHF,TGTGCCACCAGTGATCTCCGTCCCGACAGGGTCGACTCACCCCTCCACTTT
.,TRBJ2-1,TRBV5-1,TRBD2,CASNRASGTYNEQFF,TGCGCCAGCAACCGAGCTAGCGGGACGTACAATGAGCAGTTCTTC
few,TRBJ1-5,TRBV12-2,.,CASRLGPQHF,TGTGCAAGTCGCTTAGGTCCCCAGCATTTT
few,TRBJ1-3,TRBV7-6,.,CASSLGPGDRNTIYF,TGTGCCAGCAGCTTAGGACCAGGGGATCGAAACACCATATATTTT
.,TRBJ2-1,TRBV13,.,CASSLGWGSGSYNEQFF,TGTGCCAGCAGCTTAGGGTGGGGCAGCGGTTCCTACAATGAGCAGTTCTTC
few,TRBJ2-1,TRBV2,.,CASRRSDREQFF,TGTGCCAGCAGACGAAGCGACAGGGAGCAGTTCTTC
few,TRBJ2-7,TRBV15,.,CATSELGTEHYF,TGTGCCACCAGCGAGCTAGGGACCGAGCATTACTTC
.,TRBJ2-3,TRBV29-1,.,CSVTTLADTQYF,TGCAGCGTTACGACACTCGCAGATACGCAGTATTTT
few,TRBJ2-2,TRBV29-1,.,CSGGLYTGELFF,TGCAGCGGGGGACTCTACACCGGGGAGCTGTTTTTT
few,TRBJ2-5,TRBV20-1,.,CSARGNRAWVEETQYF,TGCAGTGCTAGAGGAAATAGGGCCTGGGTAGAGGAGACCCAGTACTTC
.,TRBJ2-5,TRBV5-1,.,CASSLDRAETQYF,TGCGCCAGCAGCTTGGACCGGGCGGAGACCCAGTACTTC
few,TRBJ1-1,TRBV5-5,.,CASSLFQGVATEAFF,TGTGCCAGCAGCTTGTTCCAGGGTGTGGCCACTGAAGCTTTCTTT
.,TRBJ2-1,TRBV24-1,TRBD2,CATSDPIAGGYNEQFF,TGTGCCACCAGTGATCCCATAGCGGGGGGTTACAATGAGCAGTTCTTC
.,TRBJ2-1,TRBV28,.,CASTESMGTINEQFF,TGTGCCAGCACCGAATCAATGGGCACTATCAATGAGCAGTTCTTC
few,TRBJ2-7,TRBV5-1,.,CASSLGLWTRRYEQYF,TGCGCCAGCAGCTTGGGGTTATGGACCCGAAGATACGAGCAGTACTTC
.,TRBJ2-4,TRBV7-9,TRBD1,CASSAQGNIQYF,TGTGCCAGCAGCGCACAGGGGAACATTCAGTACTTC
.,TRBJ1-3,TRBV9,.,CASSTRVSGNTIYF,TGTGCCAGCAGCACAAGGGTCTCTGGAAACACCATATATTTT
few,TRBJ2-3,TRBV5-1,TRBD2,CASSGGLAGDTQYF,TGCGCCAGCAGCGGGGGACTAGCGGGAGATACGCAGTATTTT
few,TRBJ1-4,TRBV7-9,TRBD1,CASSVRQGAAHEKLFF,TGTGCCAGCAGCGTGCGACAGGGGGCCGCTCACGAAAAACTGTTTTTT
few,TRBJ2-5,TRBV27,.,CASSLSYPETQYF,TGTGCCAGCAGTTTATCGTACCCGGAGACCCAGTACTTC
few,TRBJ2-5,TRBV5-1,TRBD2,CASSGRDTRTSGSPNWETQYF,TGCGCCAGCAGCGGCCGGGACACCCGGACTAGCGGGTCCCCCAATTGGGAGACCCAGTACTTC
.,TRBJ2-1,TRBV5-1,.,CASSLAKGQSSYNEQFF,TGCGCCAGCAGCTTGGCCAAAGGCCAAAGCTCCTACAATGAGCAGTTCTTC
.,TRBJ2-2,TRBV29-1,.,CSAKSSVWTGELFF,TGCAGCGCTAAGTCGAGTGTGTGGACCGGGGAGCTGTTTTTT
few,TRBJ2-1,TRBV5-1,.,CASSLVEDRTYNEQFF,TGCGCCAGCAGCTTGGTAGAGGACCGTACCTACAATGAGCAGTTCTTC
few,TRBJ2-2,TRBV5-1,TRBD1,CASGTANTGELFF,TGCGCCAGTGGGACAGCGAACACCGGGGAGCTGTTTTTT
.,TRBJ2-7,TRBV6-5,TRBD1,CASSSGTGTHEQYF,TGTGCCAGCAGTTCCGGGACAGGGACCCACGAGCAGTACTTC
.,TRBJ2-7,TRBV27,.,CASSSYQGEQYF,TGTGCCAGCAGTTCCTACCAGGGCGAGCAGTACTTC
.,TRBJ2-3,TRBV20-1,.,CSASLIQRGKVADTQYF,TGCAGTGCTAGCTTAATTCAAAGGGGGAAGGTCGCAGATACGCAGTATTTT
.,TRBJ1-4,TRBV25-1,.,CASSGVSAKLFF,TGTGCCAGCAGTGGGGTCAGTGCAAAACTGTTTTTT
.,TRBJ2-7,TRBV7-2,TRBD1,CASSLVDRGSYEQYF,TGTGCCAGCAGCTTAGTGGACAGGGGCTCCTACGAGCAGTACTTC
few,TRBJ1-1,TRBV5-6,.,CASSLMGYTEAFF,TGTGCCAGCAGCTTGATGGGTTACACTGAAGCTTTCTTT
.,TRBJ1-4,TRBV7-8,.,CASRTVKNEKLFF,TGTGCCAGTCGGACAGTGAAGAATGAAAAACTGTTTTTT
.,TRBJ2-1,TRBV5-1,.,CASSLALGWEQFF,TGCGCCAGCAGCTTGGCCTTAGGGTGGGAGCAGTTCTTC
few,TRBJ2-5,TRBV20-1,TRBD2,CSAPRTSGSKETQYF,TGCAGTGCTCCACGGACTAGCGGGAGTAAGGAGACCCAGTACTTC